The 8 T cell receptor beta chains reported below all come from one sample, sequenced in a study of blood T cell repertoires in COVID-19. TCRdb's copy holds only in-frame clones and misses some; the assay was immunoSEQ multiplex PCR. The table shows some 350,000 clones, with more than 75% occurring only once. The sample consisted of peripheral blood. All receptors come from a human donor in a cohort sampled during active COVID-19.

The CDR3 spells CASSLGDTQETQYF. As DNA, the CDR3 is TGTGCCAGCAGCTTGGGGGACACCCAAGAGACCCAGTACTTC. This sequence joins TRBV5-4 and TRBJ2-5, with TRBD1 as a possible D gene (6 bases). The CDR3 contains 14 residues. The germline CDR1 and CDR2 sequences are SGHNT and YYREEE (reference sequence). Trimming left V 0 bases short and J 1 base short, with 7 bases between.

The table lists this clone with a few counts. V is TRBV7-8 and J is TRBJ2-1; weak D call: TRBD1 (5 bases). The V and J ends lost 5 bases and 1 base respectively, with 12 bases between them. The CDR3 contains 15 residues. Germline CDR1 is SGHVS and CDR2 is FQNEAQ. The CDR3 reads CASSPRQKSYNEQFF. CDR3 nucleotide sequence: TGTGCCAGCAGCCCCAGACAGAAGTCCTACAATGAGCAGTTCTTC.

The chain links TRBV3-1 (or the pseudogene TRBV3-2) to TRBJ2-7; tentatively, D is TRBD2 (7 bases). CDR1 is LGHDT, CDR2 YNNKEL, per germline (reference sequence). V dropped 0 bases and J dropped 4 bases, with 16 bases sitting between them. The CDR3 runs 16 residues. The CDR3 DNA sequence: TGTGCCAGCAGCCAAGATCGGGGGGCCAGGGAATACGAGCAGTACTTC. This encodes CASSQDRGAREYEQYF.

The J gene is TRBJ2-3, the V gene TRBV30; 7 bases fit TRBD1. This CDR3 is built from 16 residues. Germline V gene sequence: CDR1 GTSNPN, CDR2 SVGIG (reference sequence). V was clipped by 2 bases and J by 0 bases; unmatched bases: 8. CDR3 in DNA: TGTGCCTGGAGTCATGGACAGGTCACTAGCACAGATACGCAGTATTTT. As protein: CAWSHGQVTSTDTQYF.

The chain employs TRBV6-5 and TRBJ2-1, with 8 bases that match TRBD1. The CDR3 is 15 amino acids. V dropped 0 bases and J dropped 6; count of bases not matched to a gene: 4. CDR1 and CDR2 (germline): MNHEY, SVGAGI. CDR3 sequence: CASSYSITGGNEQFF. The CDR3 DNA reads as TGTGCCAGCAGTTACTCGATAACAGGGGGCAATGAGCAGTTCTTC.

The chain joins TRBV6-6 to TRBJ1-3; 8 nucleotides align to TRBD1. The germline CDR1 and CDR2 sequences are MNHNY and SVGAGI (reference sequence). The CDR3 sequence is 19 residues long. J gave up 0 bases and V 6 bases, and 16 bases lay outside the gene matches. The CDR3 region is CASSSPVPGQGNSGNTIYF. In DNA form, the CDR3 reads TGTGCCAGCAGCTCCCCGGTCCCCGGACAGGGCAACTCTGGAAACACCATATATTTT.

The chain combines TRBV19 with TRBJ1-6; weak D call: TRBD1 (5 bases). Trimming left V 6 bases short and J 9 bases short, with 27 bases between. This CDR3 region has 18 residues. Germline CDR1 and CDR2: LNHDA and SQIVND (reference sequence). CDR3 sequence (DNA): TGTGCCAGTAGCCTCGCAGCTTTGGACCAGGGAACAGGTTCACCCCTCCACTTT. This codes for CASSLAALDQGTGSPLHF.

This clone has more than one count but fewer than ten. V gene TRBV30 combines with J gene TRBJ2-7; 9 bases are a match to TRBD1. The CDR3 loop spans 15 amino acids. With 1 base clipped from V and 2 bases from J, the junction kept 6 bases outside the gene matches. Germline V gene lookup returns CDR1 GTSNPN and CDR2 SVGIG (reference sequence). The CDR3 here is CAWSADRGVTYEQYF. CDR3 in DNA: TGTGCCTGGAGTGCGGACAGGGGTGTTACCTACGAGCAGTACTTC.